This passage covers 2 T cell receptor beta chains from one sample sequenced in a study of beta chain features in type 1 diabetes. The whole isolated RNA underwent reverse transcription, so sequencing captured expressed TCRB transcripts. Repertoires were generated with immunoSEQ multiplex PCR, while TCRdb's copy carries only in-frame clones and drops some. The table records about 250,000 clones, roughly 15% of them present only once. The sequencing sample was made of naive CD4+ T cells from blood. Receptors were obtained from a woman aged 40 to 49 in good health.

This chain joins TRBV7-9 and TRBJ2-5; 8 nucleotides align to TRBD2. The CDR3 loop spans 13 amino acids. V shed 5 bases, J shed 5 bases, and the junction held 4 bases outside the gene matches. Germline V gene lookup returns CDR1 SEHNR and CDR2 FQNEAQ (reference sequence). The CDR3 nucleotides read TGTGCCAGCAGCCCGGGGGGGCGCGAGACCCAGTACTTC. This gives the protein CASSPGGRETQYF.

This clone was seen only a few times. This chain links TRBV10-3 with TRBJ2-6; the D gene is possibly TRBD2 (5 bases). Trimming stripped 7 bases from V and 4 bases from J, with 17 bases between. Germline V gene lookup returns CDR1 ENHRY and CDR2 SYGVKD. This CDR3 is 16 amino acids long. CDR3 protein: CAITGQPGKGANVLTF. DNA of the CDR3: TGTGCCATCACCGGCCAACCCGGGAAGGGGGCCAACGTCCTGACTTTC.